These 5 T cell receptor beta chains share one sample of origin, sequenced in a study of blood T cell repertoires in COVID-19. Clones were read by immunoSEQ multiplex PCR, and TCRdb kept only the in-frame ones, dropping some. The top ten clones hold approximately 1.5% of a sample with some 270,000 clones, around 83% of them seen once. Material: peripheral blood. The receptors originated from a middle-aged woman who had recovered from COVID-19.

The chain uses TRBV24-1 and TRBJ1-2, with a weak D call TRBD1 (5 bases). V lost 0 bases and J 8 bases, leaving 15 bases between the germline ends. Germline V gene lookup returns CDR1 KGHDR and CDR2 SFDVKD. This CDR3 spans 15 amino acids. CDR3 sequence (DNA): TGTGCCACCAGTGATTTGCCCGGGGGGTTGCGCGGCTACACCTTC. This encodes CATSDLPGGLRGYTF.

DNA of the CDR3: TGTGCCAGCAGCCCCGGTGGGACATCGGAGACCCAGTACTTC. It yields the protein CASSPGGTSETQYF. This sequence joins TRBV7-9 and TRBJ2-5; perhaps TRBD1 as D (6 bases). CDR1 and CDR2 (germline): SEHNR, FQNEAQ (reference sequence). The ends were cut back, 5 bases at V and 5 bases at J, with 15 bases in the middle. CDR3 length: 14 amino acids.

This chain uses TRBV6-1 with TRBJ1-4, with D possibly matching TRBD1 (5 bases). Germline assignment: CDR1 MNHNS and CDR2 SASEGT. The V and J ends lost 3 bases and 11 bases respectively, with 16 bases between them. The CDR3 is 14 amino acids. The chain's CDR3 is CASSDQGGRMKLFF. CDR3 sequence (DNA): TGTGCCAGCAGTGATCAGGGAGGGAGGATGAAACTGTTTTTT.

The CDR3 DNA reads as TGTGCCAGCTCTCTCACTAGCGGGGGCCTCGGAGAGCAGTACTTC. Its protein product is CASSLTSGGLGEQYF. V gene TRBV18 combines with J gene TRBJ2-7; 11 nucleotides agree with TRBD2. Germline assignment: CDR1 KGHSH and CDR2 LQKENI. Trimming took 6 bases from V and 7 from J; bases not matched to a gene: 11. The CDR3 runs to 15 residues.

This clone was seen more than once but under ten times. This rearrangement joins TRBV10-3 to TRBJ2-7; 11 nucleotides match TRBD1. The trim removed 4 bases at V and 3 bases at J, leaving 11 bases unmatched. The CDR3 is 17 residues long. Germline V lookup: CDR1 ENHRY, CDR2 SYGVKD. CDR3 region: CAISAIPGQGVDYEQYF. The DNA of the CDR3 is TGTGCCATCAGTGCAATACCGGGACAGGGGGTCGACTACGAGCAGTACTTC.